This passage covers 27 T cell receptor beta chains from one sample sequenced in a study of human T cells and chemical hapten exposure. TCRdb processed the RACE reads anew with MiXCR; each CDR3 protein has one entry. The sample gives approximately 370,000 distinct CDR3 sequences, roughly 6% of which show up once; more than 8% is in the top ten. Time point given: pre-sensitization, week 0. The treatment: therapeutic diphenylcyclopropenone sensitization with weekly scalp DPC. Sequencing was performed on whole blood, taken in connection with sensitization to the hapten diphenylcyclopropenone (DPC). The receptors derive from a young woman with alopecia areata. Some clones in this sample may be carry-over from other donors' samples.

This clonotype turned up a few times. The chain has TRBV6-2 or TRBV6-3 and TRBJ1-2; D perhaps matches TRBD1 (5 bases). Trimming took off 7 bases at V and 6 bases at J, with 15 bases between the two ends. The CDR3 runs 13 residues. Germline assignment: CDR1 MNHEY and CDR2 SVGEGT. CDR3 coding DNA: TGTGCCAGCACCACGAGGGGAAATAATGGCTACACCTTC. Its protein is CASTTRGNNGYTF.

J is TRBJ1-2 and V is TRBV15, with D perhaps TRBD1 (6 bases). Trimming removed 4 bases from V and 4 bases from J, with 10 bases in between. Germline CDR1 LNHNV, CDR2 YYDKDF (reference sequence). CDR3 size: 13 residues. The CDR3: CATSMVQGYGYTF. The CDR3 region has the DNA TGTGCCACCAGCATGGTACAGGGCTATGGCTACACCTTC.

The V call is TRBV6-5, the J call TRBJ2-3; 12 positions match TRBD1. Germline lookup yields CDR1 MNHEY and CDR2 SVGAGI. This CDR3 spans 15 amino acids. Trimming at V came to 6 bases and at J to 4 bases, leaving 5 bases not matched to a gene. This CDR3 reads CASSWDRGRPDTQYF. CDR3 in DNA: TGTGCCAGCAGCTGGGACAGGGGGCGGCCAGATACGCAGTATTTT.

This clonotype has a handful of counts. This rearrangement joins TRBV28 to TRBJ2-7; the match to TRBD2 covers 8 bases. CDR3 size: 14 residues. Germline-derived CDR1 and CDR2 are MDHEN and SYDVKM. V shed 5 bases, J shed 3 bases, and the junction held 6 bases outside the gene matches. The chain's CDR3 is CASSPGGVLYEQYF. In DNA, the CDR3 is TGTGCCAGCAGTCCCGGGGGGGTGCTCTACGAGCAGTACTTC.

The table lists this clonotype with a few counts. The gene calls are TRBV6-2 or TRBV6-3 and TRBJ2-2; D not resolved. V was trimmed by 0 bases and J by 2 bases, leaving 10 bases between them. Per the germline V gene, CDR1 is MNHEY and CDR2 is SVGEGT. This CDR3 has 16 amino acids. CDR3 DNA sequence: TGTGCCAGCAGTTACTCCCGGCGTCTCAACACCGGGGAGCTGTTTTTT. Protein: CASSYSRRLNTGELFF.

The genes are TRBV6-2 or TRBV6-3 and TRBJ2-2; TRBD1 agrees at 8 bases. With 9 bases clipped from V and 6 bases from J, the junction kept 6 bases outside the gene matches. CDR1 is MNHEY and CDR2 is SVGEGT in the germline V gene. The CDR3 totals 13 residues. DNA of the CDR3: TGTGCCAGTTCGACAGGGGATCCCGGGGAGCTGTTTTTT. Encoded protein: CASSTGDPGELFF.

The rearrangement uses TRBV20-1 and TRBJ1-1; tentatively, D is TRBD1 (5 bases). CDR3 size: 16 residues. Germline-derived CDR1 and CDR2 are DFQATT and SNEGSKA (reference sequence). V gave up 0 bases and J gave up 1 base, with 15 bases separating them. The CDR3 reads CSARDSGRRANTEAFF. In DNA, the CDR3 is TGCAGTGCTAGAGATTCGGGGCGTCGCGCGAACACTGAAGCTTTCTTT.

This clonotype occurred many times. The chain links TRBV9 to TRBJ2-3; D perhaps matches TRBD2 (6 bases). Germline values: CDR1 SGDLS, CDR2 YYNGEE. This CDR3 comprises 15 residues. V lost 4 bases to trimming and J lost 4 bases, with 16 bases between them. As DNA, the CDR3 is TGTGCCAGCAGCCACCGGGGGATAGGGGCAGATACGCAGTATTTT. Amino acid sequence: CASSHRGIGADTQYF.

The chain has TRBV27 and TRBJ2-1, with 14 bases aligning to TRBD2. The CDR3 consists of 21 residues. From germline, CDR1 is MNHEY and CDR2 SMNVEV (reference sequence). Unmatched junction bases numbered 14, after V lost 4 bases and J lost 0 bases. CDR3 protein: CASSSPGRTSGGLSSYNEQFF. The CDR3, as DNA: TGTGCCAGCAGTTCACCCGGAAGGACTAGCGGGGGGCTTAGCTCCTACAATGAGCAGTTCTTC.

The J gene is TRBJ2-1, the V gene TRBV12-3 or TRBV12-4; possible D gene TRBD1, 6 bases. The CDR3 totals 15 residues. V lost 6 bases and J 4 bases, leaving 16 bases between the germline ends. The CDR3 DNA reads TGTGCCAGCAGCCTAGGACAGTCTCAATACAATGAGCAGTTCTTC. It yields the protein CASSLGQSQYNEQFF.

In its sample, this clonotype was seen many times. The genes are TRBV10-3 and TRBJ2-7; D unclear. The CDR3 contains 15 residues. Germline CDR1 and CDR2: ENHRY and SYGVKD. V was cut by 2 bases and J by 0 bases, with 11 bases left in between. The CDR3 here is CAISEPGKSSYEQYF. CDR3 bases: TGTGCCATCAGTGAGCCCGGTAAGAGCTCCTACGAGCAGTACTTC.

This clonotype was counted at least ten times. The CDR3 DNA is TGTGCCAGCAGAAGGGGGGGGATCACAGATACGCAGTATTTT. This gives the protein CASRRGGITDTQYF. The chain has TRBV6-5 and TRBJ2-3; tentatively, D is TRBD2 (7 bases). V was pared by 6 bases and J by 2 bases, with 12 bases between. There are 14 residues in the CDR3. Germline V gene lookup returns CDR1 MNHEY and CDR2 SVGAGI.

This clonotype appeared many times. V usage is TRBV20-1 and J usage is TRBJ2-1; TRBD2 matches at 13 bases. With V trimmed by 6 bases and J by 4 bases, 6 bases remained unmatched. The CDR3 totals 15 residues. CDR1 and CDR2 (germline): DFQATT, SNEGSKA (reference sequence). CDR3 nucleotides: TGCAGTGCCCGAGGACTAGCGGGGGCGTACAATGAGCAGTTCTTC. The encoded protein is CSARGLAGAYNEQFF.

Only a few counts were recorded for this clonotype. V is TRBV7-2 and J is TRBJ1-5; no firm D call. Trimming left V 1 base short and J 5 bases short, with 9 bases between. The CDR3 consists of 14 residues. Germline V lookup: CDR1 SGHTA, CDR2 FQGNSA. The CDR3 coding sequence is TGTGCCAGCAGCTTAGGTGGTGCCGATCAGCCCCAGCATTTT. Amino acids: CASSLGGADQPQHF.

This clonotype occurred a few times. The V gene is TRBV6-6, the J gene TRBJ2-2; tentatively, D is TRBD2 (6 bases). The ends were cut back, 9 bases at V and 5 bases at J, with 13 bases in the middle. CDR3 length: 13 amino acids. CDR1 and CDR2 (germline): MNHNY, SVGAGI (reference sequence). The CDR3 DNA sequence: TGTGCCAGTGTGCTGGGGGGTACCGGGGAGCTGTTTTTT. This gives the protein CASVLGGTGELFF.

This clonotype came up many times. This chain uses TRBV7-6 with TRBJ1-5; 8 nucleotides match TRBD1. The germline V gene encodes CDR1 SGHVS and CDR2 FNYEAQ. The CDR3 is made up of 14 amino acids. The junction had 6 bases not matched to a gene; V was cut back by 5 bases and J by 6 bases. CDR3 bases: TGTGCCAGCAGCCAGGACAGGGACAGTCAGCCCCAGCATTTT. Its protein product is CASSQDRDSQPQHF.

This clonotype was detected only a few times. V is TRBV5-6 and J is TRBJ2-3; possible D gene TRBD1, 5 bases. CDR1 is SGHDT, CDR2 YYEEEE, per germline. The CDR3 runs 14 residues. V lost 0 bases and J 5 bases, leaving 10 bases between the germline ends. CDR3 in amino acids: CASSLGGLGDTQYF. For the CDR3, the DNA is TGTGCCAGCAGCTTGGGGGGCCTAGGAGATACGCAGTATTTT.

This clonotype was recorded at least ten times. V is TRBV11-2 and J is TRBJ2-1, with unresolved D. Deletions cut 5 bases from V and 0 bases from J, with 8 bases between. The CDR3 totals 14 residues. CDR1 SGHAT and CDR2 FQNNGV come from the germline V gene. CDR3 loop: CASSTHSSYNEQFF. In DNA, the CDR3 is TGTGCCAGCAGCACCCACAGCTCCTACAATGAGCAGTTCTTC.

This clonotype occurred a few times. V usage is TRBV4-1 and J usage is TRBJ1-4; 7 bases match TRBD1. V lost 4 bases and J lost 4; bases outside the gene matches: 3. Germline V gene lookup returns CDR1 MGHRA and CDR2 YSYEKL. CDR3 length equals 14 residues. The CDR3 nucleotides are TGCGCCAGCAGCCTACAGGGGAATAATGAAAAACTGTTTTTT. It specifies CASSLQGNNEKLFF.

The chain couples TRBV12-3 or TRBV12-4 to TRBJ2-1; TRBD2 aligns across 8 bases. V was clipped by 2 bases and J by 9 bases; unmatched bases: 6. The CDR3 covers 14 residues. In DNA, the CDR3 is TGTGCCAGCAGTTTACCGGGGGGGTCTAGTGAGCAGTTCTTC. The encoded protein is CASSLPGGSSEQFF.

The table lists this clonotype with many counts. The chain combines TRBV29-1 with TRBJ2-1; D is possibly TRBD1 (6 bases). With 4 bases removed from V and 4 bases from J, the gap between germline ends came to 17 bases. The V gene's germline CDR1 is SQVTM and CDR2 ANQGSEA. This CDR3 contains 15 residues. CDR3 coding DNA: TGCAGCGTTGCGGTTATGGGGCAGGGGTACAATGAGCAGTTCTTC. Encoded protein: CSVAVMGQGYNEQFF.

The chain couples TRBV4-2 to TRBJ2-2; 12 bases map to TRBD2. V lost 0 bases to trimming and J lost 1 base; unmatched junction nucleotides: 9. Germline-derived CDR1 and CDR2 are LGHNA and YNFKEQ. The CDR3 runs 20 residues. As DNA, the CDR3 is TGTGCCAGCAGCCAAGATTTTACTAGCGGGGGGACTAAGAACACCGGGGAGCTGTTTTTT. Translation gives CASSQDFTSGGTKNTGELFF.

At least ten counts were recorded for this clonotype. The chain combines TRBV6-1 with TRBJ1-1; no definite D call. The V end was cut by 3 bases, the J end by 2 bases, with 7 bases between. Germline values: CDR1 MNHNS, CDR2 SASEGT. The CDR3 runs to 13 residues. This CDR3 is CASSDPGNTEAFF. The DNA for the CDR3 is TGTGCCAGCAGTGATCCGGGCAACACTGAAGCTTTCTTT.

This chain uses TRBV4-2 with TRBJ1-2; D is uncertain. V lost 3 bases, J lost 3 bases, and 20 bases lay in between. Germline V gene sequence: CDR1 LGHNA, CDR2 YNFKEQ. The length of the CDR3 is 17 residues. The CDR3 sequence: CASSQPPGRSEDYGYTF. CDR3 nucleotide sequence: TGTGCCAGCAGCCAGCCTCCGGGCCGCAGCGAGGACTATGGCTACACCTTC.

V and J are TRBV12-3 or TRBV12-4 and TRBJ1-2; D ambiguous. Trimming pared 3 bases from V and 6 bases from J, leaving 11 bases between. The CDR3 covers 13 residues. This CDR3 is CASSFLAADGYTF. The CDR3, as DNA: TGTGCCAGCAGTTTTTTGGCGGCCGATGGCTACACCTTC.

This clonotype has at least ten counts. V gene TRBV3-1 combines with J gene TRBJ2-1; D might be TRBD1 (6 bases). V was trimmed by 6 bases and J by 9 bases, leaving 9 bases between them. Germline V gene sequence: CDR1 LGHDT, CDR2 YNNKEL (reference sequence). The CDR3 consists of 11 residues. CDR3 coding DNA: TGTGCCAGCAGACAGGGTAGTGAGCAGTTCTTC. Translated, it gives CASRQGSEQFF.

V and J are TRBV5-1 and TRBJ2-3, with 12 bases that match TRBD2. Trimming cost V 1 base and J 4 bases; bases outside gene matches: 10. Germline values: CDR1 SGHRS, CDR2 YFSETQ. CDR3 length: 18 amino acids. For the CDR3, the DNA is TGCGCCAGCAGCTTGTACAGTTGGGCTAGCGGGGGGGCAGATACGCAGTATTTT. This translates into CASSLYSWASGGADTQYF.